A selection of T cell receptor beta chains follows, all from one sample in a study of cytomegalovirus exposure and HLA in healthy donors. TCRdb's table, derived via immunoSEQ multiplex PCR, lists solely in-frame clones and lacks some. Among some 130,000 clones, around 77% were seen once, and the ten largest hold around 2%. The sequencing sample was made of PBMCs. The source of these receptors is a young man in good health and CMV-seronegative. Both conserved end residues are part of each CDR3. The D gene is left open where the match is weak. A clone size is listed for some rows: how often the clone was seen (once, few, many), or a class if it is expanded.

d_call	j_call	v_call	clone_size	cdr3_aa	cdr3_nt
NA	TRBJ1-5	TRBV6-6	NA	CASRRMTDTQHF	TGTGCCAGCAGGCGAATGACAGACACGCAGCATTTT
NA	TRBJ2-3	TRBV6-1	NA	CAAGGEEGTDTQYF	TGTGCCGCGGGTGGGGAAGAGGGCACAGATACGCAGTATTTT
NA	TRBJ2-2	TRBV5-1	NA	CASSLEPPGNTGELFF	TGCGCCAGCAGCTTGGAACCCCCCGGGAACACCGGGGAGCTGTTTTTT
TRBD2	TRBJ2-3	TRBV4-1	NA	CASSLVASGDGTQYF	TGCGCCAGCAGCTTGGTGGCTAGCGGGGATGGTACGCAGTATTTT
TRBD1	TRBJ2-5	TRBV14	NA	CASSPLDRGQETQYF	TGTGCCAGCAGCCCTCTGGACAGGGGTCAAGAGACCCAGTACTTC
TRBD1	TRBJ2-3	TRBV5-1	NA	CASSSSDRATDTQYF	TGCGCCAGCAGCTCCTCGGACAGGGCGACAGATACGCAGTATTTT
NA	TRBJ2-2	TRBV30	NA	CAWINTGELFF	TGTGCCTGGATAAACACCGGGGAGCTGTTTTTT
NA	TRBJ1-2	TRBV6-1	few	CASSDLTARYGYTF	TGTGCCAGCAGTGATCTGACAGCTAGGTATGGCTACACCTTC
NA	TRBJ1-2	TRBV19	NA	CASTRQDYGYTF	TGTGCCAGTACTAGACAGGACTATGGCTACACCTTC
NA	TRBJ1-5	TRBV27	NA	CASSLREGKQPQHF	TGTGCCAGCAGTCTCAGGGAAGGTAAACAGCCCCAGCATTTT
TRBD2	TRBJ2-1	TRBV6-1	NA	CASSETRLAGNEQFF	TGTGCCAGCAGTGAAACGAGACTAGCGGGCAATGAGCAGTTCTTC
TRBD2	TRBJ2-5	TRBV29-1	few	CSVALAGAFQETQYF	TGCAGCGTTGCCCTAGCGGGAGCTTTCCAAGAGACCCAGTACTTC
NA	TRBJ2-2	TRBV19	NA	CASSISLGAGELFF	TGTGCCAGTAGTATAAGTCTAGGAGCCGGGGAGCTGTTTTTT
TRBD2	TRBJ2-7	TRBV19	NA	CASSTSGTIYEQYF	TGTGCCAGTAGTACTAGCGGGACAATCTACGAGCAGTACTTC
NA	TRBJ2-7	TRBV5-6	NA	CASSLELAQPYEQYF	TGTGCCAGCAGCTTGGAGCTAGCGCAGCCCTACGAGCAGTACTTC
TRBD2	TRBJ2-3	TRBV19	once	CASSIMGLTTDTQYF	TGTGCCAGTAGTATAATGGGACTAACCACAGATACGCAGTATTTT
NA	TRBJ2-3	TRBV5-1	NA	CASSHGLSTDTQYF	TGCGCCAGCAGTCATGGACTGTCCACAGATACGCAGTATTTT
TRBD1	TRBJ2-2	TRBV29-1	NA	CSARDRVETGELFF	TGCAGCGCACGGGACAGGGTTGAGACCGGGGAGCTGTTTTTT
NA	TRBJ1-4	TRBV6-6	NA	CASGLGGGEKLFF	TGTGCCAGCGGCCTTGGAGGCGGTGAAAAACTGTTTTTT
TRBD1	TRBJ2-1	TRBV10-3	NA	CAISVAQGVYNEQFF	TGTGCCATCAGTGTTGCACAGGGGGTTTACAATGAGCAGTTCTTC
NA	TRBJ2-6	TRBV7-3	NA	CASRDSGANVLTF	TGTGCCAGTCGGGACTCTGGGGCCAACGTCCTGACTTTC
NA	TRBJ2-7	TRBV10-1	NA	CASSKTEVSYEQYF	TGCGCCAGCAGTAAGACAGAAGTAAGCTACGAGCAGTACTTC
TRBD1	TRBJ1-1	TRBV4-1	NA	CASSQDPPPTGDTEAFF	TGCGCCAGCAGCCAAGACCCCCCTCCCACAGGGGACACTGAAGCTTTCTTT
NA	TRBJ1-2	TRBV5-1	NA	CASSLGTGNYGYTF	TGCGCCAGCAGCTTGGGTACGGGAAACTATGGCTACACCTTC
TRBD2	TRBJ2-2	TRBV27	NA	CASSLRGAGVGGELFF	TGTGCCAGCAGCCTAAGAGGGGCGGGAGTTGGCGGGGAGCTGTTTTTT
NA	TRBJ2-1	TRBV19	few	CASSQSRAGDSNEQFF	TGTGCCAGTTCCCAGTCCAGGGCAGGGGATAGCAATGAGCAGTTCTTC
TRBD2	TRBJ2-1	TRBV2	NA	CASSELAGENNEQFF	TGTGCCAGCAGTGAACTAGCGGGAGAAAACAATGAGCAGTTCTTC
NA	TRBJ2-2	TRBV30	once	CAWNGGTTGELFF	TGTGCCTGGAATGGGGGCACCACCGGGGAGCTGTTTTTT
NA	TRBJ2-3	TRBV5-1	NA	CASSLQKFGTDTQYF	TGCGCCAGCAGCTTGCAGAAGTTCGGCACAGATACGCAGTATTTT
NA	TRBJ1-2	TRBV7-8	few	CASSLYGGGVPNYGYTF	TGTGCCAGCAGCTTATATGGCGGGGGGGTTCCTAACTATGGCTACACCTTC
TRBD2	TRBJ2-2	TRBV5-4	NA	CASSPLPGTSGTTGELFF	TGTGCCAGCAGCCCTCTACCCGGGACTAGCGGTACCACCGGGGAGCTGTTTTTT
NA	TRBJ2-7	TRBV6-5	once	CASSYAAGTYYEQYF	TGTGCCAGCAGTTACGCGGCCGGGACATATTACGAGCAGTACTTC
TRBD1	TRBJ1-2	TRBV28	NA	CASSPSGQGGNYGYTF	TGTGCCAGCAGTCCCTCAGGGCAGGGGGGCAACTATGGCTACACCTTC
NA	TRBJ2-3	TRBV27	NA	CASRLGPSTDTQYF	TGTGCCAGCCGCCTGGGCCCCAGCACAGATACGCAGTATTTT
TRBD2	TRBJ2-1	TRBV5-4	NA	CASSLGLAGLNEQFF	TGTGCCAGCAGCTTGGGGCTAGCGGGTTTGAATGAGCAGTTCTTC
TRBD2	TRBJ2-2	TRBV19	NA	CALEAGRKRGELFF	TGTGCCCTCGAAGCGGGACGAAAACGCGGGGAGCTGTTTTTT
NA	TRBJ1-1	TRBV30	NA	CAWSEQGNTEAFF	TGTGCCTGGAGTGAACAGGGAAACACTGAAGCTTTCTTT
NA	TRBJ1-2	TRBV29-1	few	CSVEAATNYGYTF	TGCAGCGTTGAGGCAGCGACTAACTATGGCTACACCTTC
NA	TRBJ2-3	TRBV9	NA	CASSVGGTDTQYF	TGTGCCAGCAGCGTCGGGGGAACAGATACGCAGTATTTT
NA	TRBJ2-3	TRBV5-4	NA	CASSSPGEGSTDTQYF	TGTGCCAGCAGCTCCCCCGGGGAAGGGAGCACAGATACGCAGTATTTT
NA	TRBJ2-7	TRBV28	NA	CASSVGGGGLYEQYF	TGTGCCAGCAGCGTCGGGGGTGGTGGCCTCTACGAGCAGTACTTC